What follows describes a single T cell receptor (beta chain). cDNA specific to TCR beta was made from approximately 0.55 ug of total RNA, with a constant-region primer employed for priming. A slightly modified ARM-PCR protocol with three nested multiplex PCR rounds produced these TCR beta libraries. A C-beta reverse primer and TRBV1-TRBV30 forward primers served in each of the first two PCR rounds, at 9 to 11 cycles apiece. TCRdb fed the multiplex PCR reads into MiXCR, producing one record per CDR3 protein. The sample has 190,000 or so distinct CDR3 sequences; approximately 65% are singletons. Germline V gene lookup returns CDR1 SGHAT and CDR2 FQNNGV. V lost 5 bases and J lost 13, with 12 bases in between. The CDR3 loop spans 11 amino acids. Blood RNA was derived from unsorted whole blood, and germline DNA was extracted too. This sample stems from a study of tumor-infiltrating lymphocytes in primary liver carcinoma.

The chain couples TRBV11-2 to TRBJ2-1, with D unclear. The sequenced material came from peripheral blood. The clonotype was recovered from a woman aged 55-70 years with primary liver carcinoma and hepatitis B virus infection. The DNA for the CDR3 is TGTGCCAGCAGCGCCCTCTCGAACCAGTTCTTC. It yields the protein CASSALSNQFF.